The rows below give T cell receptor beta chains drawn from one sample of a study of OX40 agonist ivuxolimab in advanced cancers. The data were produced by immunoSEQ multiplex PCR, yet TCRdb's version contains in-frame clones alone and is incomplete. The table shows about 88,000 clones, with just under 90% occurring only once. Sequences were derived from CD4+ or CD8+ T cells sorted from blood, sampled in a trial of the OX40 agonist ivuxolimab. These receptor sequences come from an adult with an advanced solid tumor such as melanoma, head and neck, liver or kidney cancer. Both conserved end residues are part of each CDR3. A D gene is named only where the DNA matches it firmly. Size is omitted from some rows. Given values are once, few, many or a class for expanded clones.

len	v_gene	d_gene	j_gene	abundance	CDR3nt	CDR3aa
13	TRBV7-8	NA	TRBJ2-7	NA	TGTGCCAGCAGCTTAGGGCCGTTTTACGAGCAGTACTTC	CASSLGPFYEQYF
15	TRBV6-5	NA	TRBJ1-5	NA	TGTGCCAGCAGTTATGCCGCGGGAGCGGATCAGCCCCAGCATTTT	CASSYAAGADQPQHF
18	TRBV18	TRBD2	TRBJ2-1	once	TGTGCCAGCTCCTCCAGCGGGAGTCGATTTAGCTCCTACAATGAGCAGTTCTTC	CASSSSGSRFSSYNEQFF
16	TRBV5-5	NA	TRBJ1-2	NA	TGTGCCAGCAGCTTGGGCGAGGGGCTGACCCGGTATGGCTACACCTTC	CASSLGEGLTRYGYTF
14	TRBV12-5	NA	TRBJ2-1	NA	TGTGCTAGTGGTTTGACATGGGGGGGGGCCGAGCAGTTCTTC	CASGLTWGGAEQFF
14	TRBV11-2	NA	TRBJ2-7	NA	TGTGCCAGCAGCTTCGGGCGGAGCTCCTACGAGCAGTACTTC	CASSFGRSSYEQYF
14	TRBV7-9	TRBD1	TRBJ1-2	NA	TGTGCCAGCAGCTTACAGGGGGGGACCTATGGCTACACCTTC	CASSLQGGTYGYTF
15	TRBV7-9	TRBD1	TRBJ2-7	NA	TGTGCCAGCAGCCTCCGGGACAGGGGCACCTACGAGCAGTACTTC	CASSLRDRGTYEQYF
15	TRBV2	NA	TRBJ1-5	NA	TGTGCCAGCACCCAAACCGGGTTCGGCAATCAGCCCCAGCATTTT	CASTQTGFGNQPQHF
18	TRBV4-3	TRBD2	TRBJ2-7	NA	TGCGCCAGCAGCCAGACTAAGGGGACTAGCGGGAGGGGAAACGAGCAGTACTTC	CASSQTKGTSGRGNEQYF
15	TRBV6-5	NA	TRBJ1-5	once	TGTGCCAGCAGTTCCCCCGAGCGGGGCAATCAGCCCCAGCATTTT	CASSSPERGNQPQHF
14	TRBV28	TRBD2	TRBJ2-3	NA	TGTGCCAGCAGTCCAGCGGGAGCGGCAGATACGCAGTATTTT	CASSPAGAADTQYF
14	TRBV5-1	NA	TRBJ1-1	NA	TGCGCCAGCAGCTTGGAAGGACAGTACACTGAAGCTTTCTTT	CASSLEGQYTEAFF
15	TRBV5-5	TRBD2	TRBJ2-7	NA	TGTGCCAGCAGCTTGGTAGCGGGAGGGAGCTACGAGCAGTACTTC	CASSLVAGGSYEQYF
16	TRBV5-1	TRBD2	TRBJ2-1	NA	TGCGCCAGCAGCTTGGCGCTAGCGGGAGGGTACAATGAGCAGTTCTTC	CASSLALAGGYNEQFF
14	TRBV5-4	NA	TRBJ2-2	NA	TGTGCCAGCAGCTCCGTCGACTCCACCGGGGAGCTGTTTTTT	CASSSVDSTGELFF
15	TRBV9	NA	TRBJ1-5	few	TGTGCCAGCAGCCCCAGTCCCCGCGAGGATCAGCCCCAGCATTTT	CASSPSPREDQPQHF
11	TRBV7-2	NA	TRBJ2-1	NA	TGTGCCAGCAGCCCTGCCGGTGAGCAGTTCTTC	CASSPAGEQFF
15	TRBV7-2	NA	TRBJ1-4	NA	TGTGCCAGCAGCCCAGGGGCAGCTGTAATGAAGGAACTGTTTTTT	CASSPGAAVMKELFF
14	TRBV7-3	NA	TRBJ2-5	NA	TGTGCCAGCAGCTTAGACTCGGGGGCAGAGACCCAGTACTTC	CASSLDSGAETQYF
14	TRBV27	NA	TRBJ2-6	NA	TGTGCCAGCGACCCGGGCTCTGGGGCCAACGTCCTGACTTTC	CASDPGSGANVLTF
16	TRBV5-1	TRBD2	TRBJ2-2	NA	TGCGCCAGCAGCTTGGAACTAGCGACGAACACCGGGGAGCTGTTTTTT	CASSLELATNTGELFF